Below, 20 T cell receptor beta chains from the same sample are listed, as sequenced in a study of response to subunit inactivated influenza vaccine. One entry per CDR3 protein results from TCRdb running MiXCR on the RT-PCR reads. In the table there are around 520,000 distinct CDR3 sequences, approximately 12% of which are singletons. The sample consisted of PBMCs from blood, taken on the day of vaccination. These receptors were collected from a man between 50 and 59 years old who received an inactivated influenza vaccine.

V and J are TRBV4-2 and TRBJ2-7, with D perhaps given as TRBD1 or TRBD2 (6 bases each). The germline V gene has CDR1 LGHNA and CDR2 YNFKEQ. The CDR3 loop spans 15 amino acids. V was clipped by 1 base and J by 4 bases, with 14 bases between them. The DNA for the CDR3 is TGTGCCAGCAGCCAAGCGTCGGGGGCCCCTTACGAGCAGTACTTC. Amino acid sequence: CASSQASGAPYEQYF.

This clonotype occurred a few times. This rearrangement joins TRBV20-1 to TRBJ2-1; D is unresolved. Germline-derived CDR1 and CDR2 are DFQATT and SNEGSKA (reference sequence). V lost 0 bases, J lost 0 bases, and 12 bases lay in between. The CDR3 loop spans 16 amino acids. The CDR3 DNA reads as TGCAGTGCTAGAGATTTTTACTCGAGCTCCTACAATGAGCAGTTCTTC. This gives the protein CSARDFYSSSYNEQFF.

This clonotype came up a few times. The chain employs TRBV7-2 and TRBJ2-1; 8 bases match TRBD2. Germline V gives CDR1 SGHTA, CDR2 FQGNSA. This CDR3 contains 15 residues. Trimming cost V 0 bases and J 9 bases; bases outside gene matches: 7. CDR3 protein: CASSLARLAKGEQFF. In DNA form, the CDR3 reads TGTGCCAGCAGCTTAGCGCGACTAGCGAAGGGTGAGCAGTTCTTC.

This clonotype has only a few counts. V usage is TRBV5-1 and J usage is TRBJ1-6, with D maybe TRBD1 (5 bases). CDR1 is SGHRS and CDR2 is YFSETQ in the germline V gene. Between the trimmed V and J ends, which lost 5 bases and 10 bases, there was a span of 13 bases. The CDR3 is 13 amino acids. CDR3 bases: TGCGCCAGCAGGGCCAGGGTGGAATCACCCCTCCACTTT. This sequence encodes CASRARVESPLHF.

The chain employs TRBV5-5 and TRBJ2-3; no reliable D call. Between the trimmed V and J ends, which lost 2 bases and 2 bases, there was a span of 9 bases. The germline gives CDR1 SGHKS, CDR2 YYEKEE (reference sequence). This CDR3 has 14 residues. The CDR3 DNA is TGTGCCAGCAGCTTCGGACGGTTCACAGATACGCAGTATTTT. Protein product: CASSFGRFTDTQYF.

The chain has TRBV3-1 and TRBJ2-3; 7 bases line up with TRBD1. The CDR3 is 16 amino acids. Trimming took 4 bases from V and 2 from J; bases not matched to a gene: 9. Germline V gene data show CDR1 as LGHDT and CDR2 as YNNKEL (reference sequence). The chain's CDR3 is CASSLQSEGATDTQYF. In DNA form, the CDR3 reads TGTGCCAGCAGCCTTCAATCTGAGGGGGCCACAGATACGCAGTATTTT.

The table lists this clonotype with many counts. The CDR3 bases are TGTGCCAGCAGTAGGGGTCTAACCTACGAGCAGTACTTC. Protein product: CASSRGLTYEQYF. The rearrangement links TRBV12-3 or TRBV12-4 to TRBJ2-7, with D possibly TRBD1 on 5 matching bases. V shed 5 bases and J shed 2 bases, with 10 bases lying between them. The CDR3 has 13 amino acids.

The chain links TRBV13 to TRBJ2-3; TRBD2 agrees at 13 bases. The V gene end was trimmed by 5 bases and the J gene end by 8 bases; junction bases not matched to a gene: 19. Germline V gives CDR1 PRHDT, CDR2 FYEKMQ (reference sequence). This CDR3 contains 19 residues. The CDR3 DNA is TGTGCCAGCAGCCGGACGGGACTAGCGGGAAGGCCAGGGGATGGTACGCAGTATTTT. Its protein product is CASSRTGLAGRPGDGTQYF.

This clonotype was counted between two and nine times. This CDR3 is CASSQDVGTYEQYF. The CDR3 DNA follows: TGCGCCAGCAGCCAAGATGTCGGAACCTACGAGCAGTACTTC. The chain employs TRBV4-1 and TRBJ2-7; D is uncertain. V was trimmed by 0 bases and J by 2 bases, leaving 8 bases between them. This CDR3 is built from 14 residues. Germline V CDR1 and CDR2: MGHRA, YSYEKL.

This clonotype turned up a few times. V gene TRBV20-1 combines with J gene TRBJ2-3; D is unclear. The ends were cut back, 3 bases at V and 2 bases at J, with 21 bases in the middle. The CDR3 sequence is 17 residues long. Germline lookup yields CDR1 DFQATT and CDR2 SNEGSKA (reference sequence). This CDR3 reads CSARDGIDRSFTDTQYF. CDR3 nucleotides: TGCAGTGCTAGGGACGGAATTGACCGCTCCTTCACAGATACGCAGTATTTT.

CDR3 amino acids: CSAVKWASGVPGTDTQYF. Here the CDR3 DNA reads TGCAGCGCCGTCAAGTGGGCTAGCGGAGTGCCCGGCACAGATACGCAGTATTTT. This chain links TRBV29-1 with TRBJ2-3; TRBD2 matches 7 bases. Germline assignment: CDR1 SQVTM and CDR2 ANQGSEA. CDR3 length: 18 amino acids. J lost 1 base, V lost 7 bases, and 20 bases had no gene match.

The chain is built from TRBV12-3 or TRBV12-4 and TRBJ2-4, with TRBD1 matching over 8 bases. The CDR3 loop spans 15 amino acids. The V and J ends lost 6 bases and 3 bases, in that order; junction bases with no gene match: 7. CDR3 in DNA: TGTGCCAGCAGCCTTGGACAGGGAGGCAAAAACATTCAGTACTTC. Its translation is CASSLGQGGKNIQYF.

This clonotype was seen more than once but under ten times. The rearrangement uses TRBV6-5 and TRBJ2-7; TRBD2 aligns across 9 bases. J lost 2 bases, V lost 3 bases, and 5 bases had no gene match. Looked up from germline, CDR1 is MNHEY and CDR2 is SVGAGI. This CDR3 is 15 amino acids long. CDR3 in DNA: TGTGCCAGCAGTTATAAATGGACTAGCGCCTACGAGCAGTACTTC. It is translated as CASSYKWTSAYEQYF.

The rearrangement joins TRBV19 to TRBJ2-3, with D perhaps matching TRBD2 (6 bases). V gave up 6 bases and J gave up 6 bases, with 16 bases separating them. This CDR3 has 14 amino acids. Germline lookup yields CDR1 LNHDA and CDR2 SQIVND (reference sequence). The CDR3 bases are TGTGCCAGTAGAGGGGCTAGCGCCTGGGATACGCAGTATTTT. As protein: CASRGASAWDTQYF.

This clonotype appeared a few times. The CDR3 DNA reads as TGTGCCAGCCGCAGACTGGTCTCTGGGGCCAACGTCCTGACTTTC. Residues: CASRRLVSGANVLTF. The chain combines TRBV5-6 with TRBJ2-6; D is uncertain. CDR3 length: 15 residues. Germline assignment: CDR1 SGHDT and CDR2 YYEEEE. Trimming took 7 bases from V and 0 from J, leaving 11 bases between them.

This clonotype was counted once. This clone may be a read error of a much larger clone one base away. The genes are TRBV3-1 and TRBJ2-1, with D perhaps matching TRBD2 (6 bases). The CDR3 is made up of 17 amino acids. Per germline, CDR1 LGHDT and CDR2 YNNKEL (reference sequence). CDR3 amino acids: CARSQETRLDRPREQFF. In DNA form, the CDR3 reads TGTGCCAGAAGCCAAGAAACACGACTAGACCGCCCCCGGGAGCAGTTCTTC.

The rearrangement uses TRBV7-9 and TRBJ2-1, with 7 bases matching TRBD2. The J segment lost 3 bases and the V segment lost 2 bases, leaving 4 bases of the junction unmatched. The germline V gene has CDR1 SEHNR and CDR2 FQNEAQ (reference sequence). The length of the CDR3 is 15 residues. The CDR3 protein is CASSLPGGNYNEQFF. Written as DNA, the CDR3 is TGTGCCAGCAGCTTACCGGGAGGAAACTACAATGAGCAGTTCTTC.

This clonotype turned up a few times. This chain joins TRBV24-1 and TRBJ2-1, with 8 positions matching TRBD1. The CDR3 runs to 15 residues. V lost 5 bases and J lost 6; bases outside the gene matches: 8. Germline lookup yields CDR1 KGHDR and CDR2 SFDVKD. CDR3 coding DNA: TGTGCCACCAGTGCCGGGACAGGCCCTCTCAATGAGCAGTTCTTC. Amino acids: CATSAGTGPLNEQFF.

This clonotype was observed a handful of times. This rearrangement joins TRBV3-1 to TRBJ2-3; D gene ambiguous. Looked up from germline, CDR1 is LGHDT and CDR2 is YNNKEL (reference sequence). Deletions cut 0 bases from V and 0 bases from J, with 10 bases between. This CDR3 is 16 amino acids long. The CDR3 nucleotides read TGTGCCAGCAGCCAAGAGACACCAACTAGCACAGATACGCAGTATTTT. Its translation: CASSQETPTSTDTQYF.

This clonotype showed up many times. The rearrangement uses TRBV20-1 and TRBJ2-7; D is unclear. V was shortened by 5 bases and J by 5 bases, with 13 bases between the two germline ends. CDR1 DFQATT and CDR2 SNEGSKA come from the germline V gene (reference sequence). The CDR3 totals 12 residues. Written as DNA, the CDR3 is TGCAGTGCTCAATCTGGGCGCGACGAGCAGTACTTC. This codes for CSAQSGRDEQYF.